The 10 T cell receptor beta chains below were found in one sample sequenced in a study of blood T cell repertoires in COVID-19. Sequenced by immunoSEQ multiplex PCR; TCRdb stores in-frame clones only, minus some. The sample contains about 140,000 clones, over 75% of which appear only once. Sequenced: PBMCs or T cells enriched from blood (not recorded which). The receptors were gathered from a man in his forties or fifties in a cohort exposed to, infected with or recovered from COVID-19 (not recorded which).

The CDR3 DNA reads as TGTGCCAGCAGCCAAAGGCACGATAGCGTTCCAAGCGATGAGCAGTTCTTC. Its protein product is CASSQRHDSVPSDEQFF. The chain recombines TRBV3-1 (or the pseudogene TRBV3-2) with TRBJ2-1; D may be TRBD2 (5 bases). V lost 2 bases and J lost 8, with 22 bases in between. The germline V gene has CDR1 LGHDT and CDR2 YNNKEL (reference sequence). This CDR3 is built from 17 residues.

The chain is built from TRBV12-2 and TRBJ2-7; the table's D gene call, TRBD1, was not cross checked with the DNA. TRBV12-2 corresponds to a pseudogene. The length of the CDR3 is 17 residues. This CDR3 is CASRLENRGLRGREQYF. The CDR3 coding sequence is TGTGCAAGTCGCTTAGAAAATAGGGGGCTACGGGGGAGAGAGCAGTACTTC.

The J gene is TRBJ2-1, the V gene TRBV18, with D maybe TRBD1 (6 bases). Trimming removed 0 bases at V and 13 bases at J, with 16 bases between. The CDR3 runs 14 residues. Germline assignment: CDR1 KGHSH and CDR2 LQKENI. CDR3 DNA sequence: TGTGCCAGCTCACCACCTGGACAGATATCAGAACAGTTCTTC. Translated, it gives CASSPPGQISEQFF.

The chain is built from TRBV6-5 and TRBJ1-4; 9 nucleotides line up with TRBD1. The CDR3 runs 14 residues. With V trimmed by 7 bases and J by 7 bases, 7 bases remained unmatched. Germline V CDR1 and CDR2: MNHEY, SVGAGI. The chain's CDR3 is CASTGTGRGEKLFF. CDR3 nucleotides: TGTGCCAGCACCGGGACAGGGAGGGGTGAAAAACTGTTTTTT.

The rearrangement links TRBV28 to TRBJ1-1; 9 positions agree with TRBD1. Germline loops: CDR1 MDHEN, CDR2 SYDVKM. J lost 0 bases, V lost 5 bases, and 4 bases had no gene match. The CDR3 has 15 residues. CDR3 coding DNA: TGTGCCAGCAGTCCGGGACAGGGAATGAACACTGAAGCTTTCTTT. The encoded protein is CASSPGQGMNTEAFF.

The V gene is TRBV5-4, the J gene TRBJ2-6; 7 positions agree with TRBD1. V was pared by 5 bases and J by 4 bases, with 3 bases of the junction left unmatched. CDR1 and CDR2 (germline): SGHNT, YYREEE (reference sequence). The CDR3 spans 14 residues. The CDR3 loop reads CASSSTGGANVLTF. The CDR3 DNA is TGTGCCAGCAGTTCGACAGGGGGGGCCAACGTCCTGACTTTC.

The rearrangement uses TRBV30 and TRBJ2-7; D possibly corresponds to TRBD2 (6 bases). The ends were cut back, 5 bases at V and 5 bases at J, with 19 bases in the middle. Germline loops: CDR1 GTSNPN, CDR2 SVGIG (reference sequence). The CDR3 has 14 amino acids. The chain's CDR3 is CAWARTGLVDEQYF. The CDR3 DNA is TGTGCCTGGGCCCGAACGGGACTCGTGGACGAGCAGTACTTC.

The chain uses TRBV5-6 and TRBJ2-7; D perhaps matches TRBD2 (5 bases). This CDR3 is 16 amino acids long. The V and J ends lost 1 base and 3 bases respectively, with 17 bases between them. Germline-derived CDR1 and CDR2 are SGHDT and YYEEEE. This chain's CDR3 is CASSLRPDGLYYEQYF. The CDR3 coding sequence is TGTGCCAGCAGCTTGAGGCCTGATGGACTCTACTACGAGCAGTACTTC.

This rearrangement joins TRBV15 to TRBJ2-7, with D perhaps matching TRBD2 (6 bases). Germline V lookup: CDR1 LNHNV, CDR2 YYDKDF (reference sequence). The V gene lost 5 bases and the J gene lost 2 bases, with 19 bases spanning the gap. The CDR3 totals 16 residues. CDR3 coding DNA: TGTGCCACCAGCGGCCCTGGGGGAGGTGGAACCTACGAGCAGTACTTC. Translated, it gives CATSGPGGGGTYEQYF.

This chain links TRBV2 with TRBJ1-3, with D perhaps matching TRBD1 (5 bases). The germline gives CDR1 SNHLY, CDR2 FYNNEI. V was clipped by 2 bases and J by 0 bases, with 8 bases between them. The CDR3 is 15 residues long. DNA of the CDR3: TGTGCCAGCAGTGAAACAGGTCTCTCTGGAAACACCATATATTTT. It translates to CASSETGLSGNTIYF.